The rows below give T cell receptor beta chains drawn from one sample of a study of blood T cell repertoires in COVID-19. Some clones are missing from TCRdb's copy, which holds only in-frame ones; the method was immunoSEQ multiplex PCR. This sample has 300,000 to 400,000 clones, with roughly 90% found just once. Sequenced material: PBMCs or T cells enriched from blood (not recorded which). The receptors come from a woman aged 25 to 39 who had recovered from COVID-19. Both conserved end residues are part of each CDR3.

TRBJ2-2,TRBV12-3/TRBV12-4,CASITSPGELFF
TRBJ1-2,TRBV6-2/TRBV6-3,CASSPDSFYGYTF
TRBJ2-5,TRBV5-1,CASSLGAGKETQYF
TRBJ2-5,TRBV9,CASSVAVGAVQETQYF
TRBJ2-1,TRBV19,CASSILGWEQFF
TRBJ2-1,TRBV7-8,CASSFRVPNEQFF
TRBJ2-4,TRBV18,CASSPPIAKNIQYF
TRBJ2-7,TRBV2,CASTTGQGARSSYEQYF
TRBJ2-5,TRBV3-1/TRBV3-2,CASSQVGGGGETQYF
TRBJ2-7,TRBV5-1,CASSRGSEAYEQYF
TRBJ2-5,TRBV5-1,CASSLGGGETQYF
TRBJ2-7,TRBV5-1,CASGPGQGITYEQYF
TRBJ1-3,TRBV10-3,CAISERETDGNTIYF
TRBJ1-1,TRBV28,CASSIEQGYTEAFF
TRBJ1-4,TRBV7-9,CASSLETTVRGEKLFF
TRBJ2-6,TRBV13,CASSLMGGPGANVLTF
TRBJ1-1,TRBV2,CASSKEGQTEAFF
TRBJ2-1,TRBV24-1,CATSDLVRGSYNEQFF
TRBJ1-6,TRBV28,CASRLGQGENSPLHF
TRBJ1-5,TRBV28,CASSPSGNQPQHF
TRBJ2-5,TRBV3-1/TRBV3-2,CASSQRPPGLAGETQYF
TRBJ2-5,TRBV5-1,CASSWGTGQETQYF
TRBJ2-3,TRBV19,CASSIFGGGTSASTDTQYF
TRBJ2-6,TRBV10-2,CASSGVPGTGANVLTF
TRBJ2-3,TRBV4-1,CASSPQGGVPDTQYF
TRBJ1-1,TRBV6-1,CASSEGLRNTEAFF
TRBJ1-4,TRBV15,CATSGGVNNEKLFF
TRBJ2-3,TRBV29-1,CSVENVPGQDTDTQYF
TRBJ1-6,TRBV19,CASSTRGESPLHF
TRBJ2-7,TRBV18,CASSATVYEQYF
TRBJ1-3,TRBV10-3,CAIIEGGPGNTIYF